These 13 T cell receptor beta chains share one sample of origin, sequenced in a study of blood T cells in healthy people across ages (dated by TCRdb to the mid-2010s). The protocol used for the library was 5' RACE. The instrument was an Illumina HiSeq 2500. A second PCR of roughly 7 to 11 cycles was performed with a sample-barcoded 5' primer and a J-beta primer mix. TCRdb redid the processing of the public reads, applying fastp at Q25 and MiXCR, and retained in-frame beta chains. One record per CDR3 amino acid sequence lists the most common genes and DNA. This sample gives about 1,800,000 distinct CDR3 sequences in total; 28% of them show up just once. The ten largest clones take up roughly 8.2% of the sample. Input material: blood. These receptors came from a woman aged 25 to 45 in good health.

This clonotype occurred a few times. The V and J genes are TRBV9 and TRBJ1-1, with D possibly matching TRBD1 (5 bases). Germline assignment: CDR1 SGDLS and CDR2 YYNGEE. V was clipped by 3 bases and J by 0 bases, with 12 bases between them. This CDR3 is built from 15 residues. In DNA form, the CDR3 reads TGTGCCAGCAGCGCCTCGGGACGATTGAACACTGAAGCTTTCTTT. It specifies CASSASGRLNTEAFF.

The V and J genes are TRBV5-1 and TRBJ2-7; 7 positions match TRBD1. The CDR3 spans 15 residues. Germline CDR1 is SGHRS and CDR2 is YFSETQ. Trimming at V came to 1 base and at J to 2 bases, leaving 6 bases not matched to a gene. Here the CDR3 DNA reads TGCGCCAGCAGCTTGTCCGGGACAGATCCCTACGAGCAGTACTTC. It encodes CASSLSGTDPYEQYF.

The chain employs TRBV20-1 and TRBJ1-6; no definite D call. Germline V CDR1 and CDR2: DFQATT, SNEGSKA (reference sequence). There are 14 residues in the CDR3. V lost 1 base, J lost 9 bases, and 13 bases lay in between. The CDR3 DNA sequence: TGCAGTGCTAGAGGCTTTCCGATTAGTTCACCCCTCCACTTT. Translation gives CSARGFPISSPLHF.

In its sample, this clonotype was seen a few times. The chain joins TRBV18 to TRBJ2-3; D is unclear. V lost 1 base and J lost 0, with 8 bases in between. The CDR3 runs to 15 residues. The V gene's germline CDR1 is KGHSH and CDR2 LQKENI. The CDR3 loop is CASSPLEFSTDTQYF. The CDR3 DNA sequence: TGTGCCAGCTCACCACTGGAATTTAGCACAGATACGCAGTATTTT.

The sample holds a few counts of this clonotype. The chain recombines TRBV18 with TRBJ2-1; 7 bases map to TRBD2. This CDR3 has 18 amino acids. Germline CDR1 and CDR2: KGHSH and LQKENI. V dropped 5 bases and J dropped 0; count of bases not matched to a gene: 13. The CDR3 region has the DNA TGTGCCAGCTCATCTCAAGCGGTCGGGAGGAGCTCCTACAATGAGCAGTTCTTC. Translation gives CASSSQAVGRSSYNEQFF.

The gene calls are TRBV12-3 or TRBV12-4 and TRBJ2-3; weak D call: TRBD2 (6 bases). Trimming removed 6 bases at V and 0 bases at J, with 13 bases between. The CDR3 length is 15 residues. The CDR3 DNA reads TGTGCCAGCAGGGGGATAGCGGTGAGCACAGATACGCAGTATTTT. It translates to CASRGIAVSTDTQYF.

The chain joins TRBV29-1 to TRBJ1-1, with D perhaps matching TRBD1 (6 bases). Germline V gene lookup returns CDR1 SQVTM and CDR2 ANQGSEA. V was shortened by 4 bases and J by 6 bases, with 15 bases between the two germline ends. The CDR3 covers 13 residues. The CDR3 region has the DNA TGCAGCGTTGCACCCACAGGGTCTCCTGAAGCTTTCTTT. Translating it yields CSVAPTGSPEAFF.

For this clonotype: The junction and the germline gene differ at one end; a read error may be behind it. The J gene is TRBJ2-3, the V gene TRBV5-1, with D possibly called TRBD1 or TRBD2 (5 bases each). CDR3 length: 14 amino acids. Looked up from germline, CDR1 is SGHRS and CDR2 is YFSETQ. The CDR3 protein is CASRLGESTDTQYF. In DNA, the CDR3 is TGCGCCAGCAGGTTGGGGGAAAGCACAGATACGCAGTATTTT.

V and J are TRBV29-1 and TRBJ2-2; D call uncertain. The CDR3 contains 12 residues. Germline CDR1 is SQVTM and CDR2 is ANQGSEA. Trimming pared 4 bases from V and 8 bases from J, leaving 11 bases between. The CDR3 here is CSVVFSTGELFF. CDR3 coding DNA: TGCAGCGTTGTGTTTTCCACAGGGGAGCTGTTTTTT.

A few counts support this clonotype. This sequence joins TRBV9 and TRBJ2-7, with 8 bases fitting TRBD2. V shed 0 bases, J shed 2 bases, and the junction held 7 bases outside the gene matches. In germline, CDR1 is SGDLS, CDR2 YYNGEE. The CDR3 sequence is 16 residues long. The CDR3 sequence: CASSVGSGSTTYEQYF. The DNA for the CDR3 is TGTGCCAGCAGCGTAGGCAGCGGGAGTACTACCTACGAGCAGTACTTC.

This clonotype was seen repeatedly, ten times or more. CDR3 protein: CSALPGPGGPPQETQYF. The CDR3 region has the DNA TGCAGTGCTTTACCCGGCCCAGGGGGGCCACCGCAAGAGACCCAGTACTTC. The V call is TRBV20-1, the J call TRBJ2-5, with D possibly being TRBD1 (7 bases). CDR1 and CDR2 from the germline V gene are DFQATT and SNEGSKA (reference sequence). V was pared by 5 bases and J by 2 bases, with 24 bases between. This CDR3 region has 17 residues.

This clonotype was counted at least ten times. CDR3 DNA: TGTGCCAGCAGTTTCGGGGTCCTAAGGGAGCAGTACTTC. Translation: CASSFGVLREQYF. The chain has TRBV12-3 or TRBV12-4 and TRBJ2-7; tentatively, D is TRBD2 (5 bases). The CDR3 contains 13 residues. Trimming removed 3 bases at V and 7 bases at J, with 13 bases between.

This clonotype was found many times. This chain links TRBV4-3 with TRBJ2-6; 8 bases match TRBD1. This CDR3 spans 18 amino acids. V lost 0 bases and J lost 0; bases outside the gene matches: 4. Looked up from germline, CDR1 is LGHNA and CDR2 is YSLEER. The CDR3 DNA is TGCGCCAGCAGCCAAGAGCAGACAGGGGTCTCTGGGGCCAACGTCCTGACTTTC. Its protein is CASSQEQTGVSGANVLTF.